Listed here are 24 T cell receptor beta chains from one sample, sequenced in a study of T cells after yellow fever vaccination. TCRdb itself ran the 5' RACE reads through MiXCR, one entry per CDR3 protein. Of under 250,000 distinct CDR3 sequences listed, roughly 7.2% are singletons. The material was CD4+ T cells sorted from PBMCs, obtained 15 days after the yellow fever booster vaccination. These receptors were collected from a man younger than 40 who received the YFV17D yellow fever vaccine.

This clonotype was recorded a few times. V usage is TRBV29-1 and J usage is TRBJ1-1; D is uncertain. The CDR3 contains 12 residues. V was pared by 7 bases and J by 0 bases, with 9 bases between. Germline CDR1 SQVTM, CDR2 ANQGSEA. The CDR3 DNA sequence: TGCAGCGGGGAACCTTTGAACACTGAAGCTTTCTTT. Translating it yields CSGEPLNTEAFF.

This chain uses TRBV9 with TRBJ2-7; 7 bases line up with TRBD2. The CDR3 runs 15 residues. Trimming at V came to 0 bases and at J to 3 bases, leaving 6 bases not matched to a gene. Germline CDR1 and CDR2: SGDLS and YYNGEE. DNA of the CDR3: TGTGCCAGCAGCGTAGGGATAGCGGGCAACTACGAGCAGTACTTC. Encoded protein: CASSVGIAGNYEQYF.

The V gene is TRBV7-2, the J gene TRBJ2-7; D unresolved. Germline CDR1 reads SGHTA; CDR2 reads FQGNSA. The V gene lost 7 bases and the J gene lost 4 bases, with 20 bases spanning the gap. The CDR3 has 15 amino acids. The CDR3 loop reads CASNQTPKTQYEQYF. CDR3 nucleotide sequence: TGTGCCAGCAACCAAACCCCTAAGACCCAATACGAGCAGTACTTC.

This clonotype was observed at least ten times. The chain combines TRBV6-5 with TRBJ2-1; 9 bases are shared with TRBD2. Trimming at V came to 5 bases and at J to 10 bases, leaving 6 bases not matched to a gene. Germline values: CDR1 MNHEY, CDR2 SVGAGI. The CDR3 is made up of 13 amino acids. CDR3 residues: CASSTNLAGEQFF. The CDR3 nucleotides read TGTGCCAGCAGTACCAACCTAGCGGGGGAGCAGTTCTTC.

The chain links TRBV20-1 to TRBJ2-2; tentatively, D is TRBD2 (6 bases). The V gene lost 1 base and the J gene lost 7 bases, with 13 bases spanning the gap. This CDR3 contains 14 residues. Germline V lookup: CDR1 DFQATT, CDR2 SNEGSKA (reference sequence). CDR3 sequence reads: CSARGGTWSGELFF. The CDR3 nucleotides read TGCAGTGCTAGAGGCGGGACTTGGAGCGGGGAGCTGTTTTTT.

The rearrangement links TRBV12-5 to TRBJ2-4, with a possible D match to TRBD1 (6 bases). V was trimmed by 4 bases and J by 1 base, leaving 14 bases between them. There are 16 residues in the CDR3. Germline-derived CDR1 and CDR2 are LGHNT and FRNRAP. The CDR3 loop reads CASGSFDRLAKNIQYF. DNA of the CDR3: TGTGCTAGTGGTTCCTTCGACAGGCTGGCCAAAAACATTCAGTACTTC.

The chain has TRBV20-1 and TRBJ2-1, with D possibly matching TRBD2 (5 bases). Germline V lookup: CDR1 DFQATT, CDR2 SNEGSKA (reference sequence). The CDR3 is 15 amino acids. The V gene lost 5 bases and the J gene lost 0 bases, with 14 bases spanning the gap. In DNA form, the CDR3 reads TGCAGTGCTCGAGTAGCGCATAGCTCCTACAATGAGCAGTTCTTC. The encoded protein is CSARVAHSSYNEQFF.

The V call is TRBV7-9, the J call TRBJ1-2; weak D call: TRBD1 (6 bases). The CDR3 extends over 12 amino acids. Germline V gives CDR1 SEHNR, CDR2 FQNEAQ (reference sequence). V shed 5 bases and J shed 9 bases, with 13 bases lying between them. This CDR3 reads CASSRGTLRYTF. For the CDR3, the DNA is TGTGCCAGCAGCAGGGGGACGCTGCGCTACACCTTC.

This sequence joins TRBV5-6 and TRBJ2-5; a weak D match, TRBD1 (6 bases). V was shortened by 2 bases and J by 3 bases, with 8 bases between the two germline ends. Germline values: CDR1 SGHDT, CDR2 YYEEEE. The CDR3 covers 13 residues. For the CDR3, the DNA is TGTGCCAGCAGCTTTTCAGGGGAAGAGACCCAGTACTTC. This encodes CASSFSGEETQYF.

The genes are TRBV5-4 and TRBJ2-1; the D gene is possibly TRBD1 (5 bases). In germline, CDR1 is SGHNT, CDR2 YYREEE (reference sequence). Trimming took off 4 bases at V and 0 bases at J, with 11 bases between the two ends. The CDR3 is 15 amino acids. As DNA, the CDR3 is TGTGCCAGCAGCCTGGGGCCTACCTCCTACAATGAGCAGTTCTTC. Its translation: CASSLGPTSYNEQFF.

This chain connects TRBV7-9 to TRBJ2-7, with 14 nucleotides matching TRBD2. The CDR3 has 16 amino acids. CDR1 is SEHNR, CDR2 FQNEAQ, per germline (reference sequence). V was pared by 4 bases and J by 7 bases, with 9 bases of the junction left unmatched. CDR3 nucleotide sequence: TGTGCCAGCAGCTCCGGGACTAGCGGGAGAGCCTGGGAGCAGTACTTC. Its protein product is CASSSGTSGRAWEQYF.

The V and J genes are TRBV20-1 and TRBJ2-5; 7 nucleotides align to TRBD2. V shed 1 base and J 5 bases; nucleotides not matched to a gene: 7. Germline V CDR1 and CDR2: DFQATT, SNEGSKA (reference sequence). This CDR3 comprises 14 residues. Written as DNA, the CDR3 is TGCAGTGCTAGAGGGGGCGGGAGAGCCGAGACCCAGTACTTC. Residues: CSARGGGRAETQYF.

In this sample, this clonotype turned up many times. The chain carries TRBV7-2 and TRBJ2-1; no clear D gene. V gave up 5 bases and J gave up 7 bases, with 9 bases separating them. Germline CDR1 reads SGHTA; CDR2 reads FQGNSA. This CDR3 has 12 amino acids. As DNA, the CDR3 is TGTGCCAGCAGCCTTCAAGGGAATGAGCAGTTCTTC. Amino acids: CASSLQGNEQFF.

This clonotype has more than one count but fewer than ten. The J gene is TRBJ2-7, the V gene TRBV20-1; D is perhaps TRBD2 (5 bases). The CDR3 has 13 residues. Trimming took off 7 bases at V and 5 bases at J, with 18 bases between the two ends. From germline, CDR1 is DFQATT and CDR2 SNEGSKA (reference sequence). CDR3 sequence reads: CSVTGFQFHEQYF. CDR3 bases: TGCAGTGTTACGGGATTTCAATTCCACGAGCAGTACTTC.

This clonotype was counted a few times. This chain links TRBV10-3 with TRBJ1-2; 8 bases align to TRBD1. Per germline, CDR1 ENHRY and CDR2 SYGVKD. Trimming took 0 bases from V and 4 from J; bases not matched to a gene: 4. There are 15 residues in the CDR3. The CDR3 nucleotides read TGTGCCATCAGTGAGTCATGGCAGGGGGCCTATGGCTACACCTTC. It encodes CAISESWQGAYGYTF.

There are many counts of this clonotype. The J gene is TRBJ2-7, the V gene TRBV28; maybe TRBD1 (6 bases). Between the trimmed V and J ends, which lost 8 bases and 6 bases, there was a span of 17 bases. CDR3 length equals 13 residues. Per germline, CDR1 MDHEN and CDR2 SYDVKM. CDR3 nucleotide sequence: TGTGCCAGCGGCTTGGACAGATTGAGCGAGCAGTACTTC. This codes for CASGLDRLSEQYF.

The J gene is TRBJ1-3, the V gene TRBV3-1, with a tentative D call TRBD1 (6 bases). The V gene's germline CDR1 is LGHDT and CDR2 YNNKEL (reference sequence). The V gene lost 5 bases and the J gene lost 4 bases, with 12 bases spanning the gap. The CDR3 runs 14 residues. The CDR3 here is CASSGTGYGNTIYF. The CDR3 DNA reads TGTGCCAGCAGCGGTACAGGGTACGGAAACACCATATATTTT.

This chain connects TRBV7-9 to TRBJ2-1, with 9 positions matching TRBD2. Germline V gene sequence: CDR1 SEHNR, CDR2 FQNEAQ (reference sequence). This CDR3 is built from 15 residues. The junction had 9 bases not matched to a gene; V was cut back by 4 bases and J by 8 bases. CDR3 region: CASSSRGLALDEQFF. Here the CDR3 DNA reads TGTGCCAGCAGCTCGCGCGGACTAGCGCTGGATGAGCAGTTCTTC.

The sample holds a few counts of this clonotype. The chain uses TRBV7-8 and TRBJ2-7; 12 bases are a match to TRBD2. The ends lost 10 bases at V and 7 bases at J; junction bases unmatched: 14. The germline V gene encodes CDR1 SGHVS and CDR2 FQNEAQ. The CDR3 runs 15 residues. CDR3 nucleotides: TGTGCCACCCAATTAAGACTAGCGGGAGTTTTAGAGCAGTACTTC. This encodes CATQLRLAGVLEQYF.

Comments on this clonotype: This may be a read error, as it is one base from a much larger clone. This rearrangement joins TRBV20-1 to TRBJ2-3; D is unresolved. The CDR3 covers 13 residues. Germline loops: CDR1 DFQATT, CDR2 SNEGSKA (reference sequence). The CDR3 bases are TGCTGTGCTAGAGATCCCCGAACGGATACGCAGTATTTT. It codes for CCARDPRTDTQYF.

This clonotype was seen ten or more times. This chain joins TRBV9 and TRBJ1-4; the match to TRBD1 covers 10 bases. This CDR3 spans 15 amino acids. The junction had 7 bases not matched to a gene; V was cut back by 4 bases and J by 7 bases. Looked up from germline, CDR1 is SGDLS and CDR2 is YYNGEE. As DNA, the CDR3 is TGTGCCAGCAGCCCCCAGACAGGGGGCACTGAAAAACTGTTTTTT. As protein: CASSPQTGGTEKLFF.

This rearrangement joins TRBV6-1 to TRBJ2-7; 7 bases are a match to TRBD1. CDR1 MNHNS and CDR2 SASEGT come from the germline V gene. The CDR3 runs 15 residues. V was clipped by 6 bases and J by 7 bases; unmatched bases: 15. This chain's CDR3 is CASSRGTASPWEQYF. The CDR3 DNA sequence: TGTGCCAGCAGCCGAGGGACAGCGAGCCCTTGGGAGCAGTACTTC.

The table lists this clonotype with a few counts. The chain recombines TRBV5-6 with TRBJ2-7; 10 positions match TRBD2. The CDR3 length is 13 residues. Germline V lookup: CDR1 SGHDT, CDR2 YYEEEE. Unmatched junction bases numbered 3, after V lost 4 bases and J lost 5 bases. The CDR3 region has the DNA TGTGCCAGCAGCACCGGGACTAGCGACGAGCAGTACTTC. It is translated as CASSTGTSDEQYF.

The chain uses TRBV6-4 and TRBJ2-7, with TRBD2 matching 8 bases. Germline V gene lookup returns CDR1 MRHNA and CDR2 SNTAGT. Trimming at V came to 0 bases and at J to 3 bases, leaving 10 bases not matched to a gene. CDR3 size: 17 residues. The CDR3 DNA reads TGTGCCAGCAGTGACTCGGGGGATCCGGGAGGGCTCTACGAGCAGTACTTC. Residues: CASSDSGDPGGLYEQYF.